This T cell receptor (beta chain) derives from a study of beta chain features in type 1 diabetes. On the study more broadly: Analysis included around 110,000,000 sorted cells drawn from all samples. The study's findings and limits: Sequencing from cDNA could over-represent high-TCR-expressing cells. TCRB CDR3 length was moderately but significantly reduced in all four CD4+ subsets of Type 1 diabetes patients.

Isolation of CD4+ naive, central memory, regulatory and stem cell-like memory cells was achieved by sorting via CD45RO/CCR7/CD25/CD127/CD95/CD27. Purities in excess of 95% were seen in all sorted populations. Points on this clone: Its antigen is unidentified.

The isolated RNA, all of it, was reverse transcribed, so expressed TCRB transcripts were what got sequenced. Repertoires were generated with immunoSEQ multiplex PCR, while TCRdb's copy carries only in-frame clones and drops some. The sample contains 630,000 or so clones, over 12% of which appear only once. The germline V gene encodes CDR1 SNHLY and CDR2 FYNNEI. Trimming shortened V by 5 bases and J by 1 base, and 10 bases separated the two germline ends. There are 14 residues in the CDR3. The J gene is TRBJ2-3, the V gene TRBV2; D possibly corresponds to TRBD1 (6 bases). The sequenced material came from naive CD4+ T cells from blood. The TCR originated in a man younger than 30 with type 1 diabetes. The CDR3 bases are TGTGCCAGCAGTAACAGGGCGGGCACAGATACGCAGTATTTT. Its protein product is CASSNRAGTDTQYF. The full variable domain, in which reference TRBV2 and TRBJ2-3 provide the parts outside the CDR3, is EPEVTQTPSHQVTQMGQEVILRCVPISNHLYFYWYRQILGQKVEFLVSFYNNEISEKSEIFDDQFSVERPDGSNFTLKIRSTKLEDSAMYFCASSNRAGTDTQYFGPGTRLTVL.